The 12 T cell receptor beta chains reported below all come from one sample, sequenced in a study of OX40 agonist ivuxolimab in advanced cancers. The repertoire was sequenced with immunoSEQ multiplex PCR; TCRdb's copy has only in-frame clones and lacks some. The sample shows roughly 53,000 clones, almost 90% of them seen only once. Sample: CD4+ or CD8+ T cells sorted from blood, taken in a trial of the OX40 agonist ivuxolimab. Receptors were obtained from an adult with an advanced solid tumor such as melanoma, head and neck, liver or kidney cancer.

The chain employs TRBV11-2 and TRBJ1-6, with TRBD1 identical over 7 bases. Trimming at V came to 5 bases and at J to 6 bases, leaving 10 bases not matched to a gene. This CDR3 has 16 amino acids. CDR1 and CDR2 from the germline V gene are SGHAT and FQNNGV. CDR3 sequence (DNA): TGTGCCAGCAGCAAGGGGCAGACAGGGATTAATTCACCCCTCCACTTT. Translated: CASSKGQTGINSPLHF.

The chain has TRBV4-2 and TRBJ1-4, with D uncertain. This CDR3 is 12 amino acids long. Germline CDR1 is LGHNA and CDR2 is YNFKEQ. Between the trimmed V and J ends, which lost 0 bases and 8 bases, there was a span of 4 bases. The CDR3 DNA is TGTGCCAGCAGCCAAGATTCAGAAAAACTGTTTTTT. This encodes CASSQDSEKLFF.

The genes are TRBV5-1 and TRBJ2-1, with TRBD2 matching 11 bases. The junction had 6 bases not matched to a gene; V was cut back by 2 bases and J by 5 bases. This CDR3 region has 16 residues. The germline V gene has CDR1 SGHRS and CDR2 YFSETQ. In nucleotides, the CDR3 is TGCGCCAGCAGCTTACCACTAGCGGGAGTAAACAATGAGCAGTTCTTC. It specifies CASSLPLAGVNNEQFF.

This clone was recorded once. CDR3 sequence (DNA): TGTGCCAGCTCCCCGGACGGAGTGCAAACTAATGAAAAACTGTTTTTT. Amino acids: CASSPDGVQTNEKLFF. V and J are TRBV18 and TRBJ1-4; no clear D gene. V lost 6 bases and J 1 base, leaving 15 bases between the germline ends. Germline CDR1 is KGHSH and CDR2 is LQKENI. CDR3 size: 16 residues.

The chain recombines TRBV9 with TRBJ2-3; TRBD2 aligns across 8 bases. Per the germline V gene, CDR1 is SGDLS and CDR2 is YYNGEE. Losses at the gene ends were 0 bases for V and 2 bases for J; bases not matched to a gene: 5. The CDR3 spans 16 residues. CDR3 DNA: TGTGCCAGCAGCGTAGCGCTAGCGGGTAACACAGATACGCAGTATTTT. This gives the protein CASSVALAGNTDTQYF.

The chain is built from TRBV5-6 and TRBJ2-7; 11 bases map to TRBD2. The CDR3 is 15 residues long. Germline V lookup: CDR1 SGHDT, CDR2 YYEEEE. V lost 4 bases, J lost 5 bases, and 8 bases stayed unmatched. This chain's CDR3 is CASSLEVLAGDEQYF. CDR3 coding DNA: TGTGCCAGCAGCCTGGAGGTACTAGCGGGGGACGAGCAGTACTTC.

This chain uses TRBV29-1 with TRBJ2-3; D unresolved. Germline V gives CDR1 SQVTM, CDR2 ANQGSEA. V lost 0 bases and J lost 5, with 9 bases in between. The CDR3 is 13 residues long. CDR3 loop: CSVEDRQRDTQYF. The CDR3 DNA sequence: TGCAGCGTTGAAGATCGGCAGAGAGATACGCAGTATTTT.

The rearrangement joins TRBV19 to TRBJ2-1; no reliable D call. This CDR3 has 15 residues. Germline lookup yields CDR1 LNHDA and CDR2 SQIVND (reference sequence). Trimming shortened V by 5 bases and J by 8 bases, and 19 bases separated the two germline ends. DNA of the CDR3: TGTGCCAGTAGTCTCCGGGCCTTAAGGGCGCATGAGCAGTTCTTC. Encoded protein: CASSLRALRAHEQFF. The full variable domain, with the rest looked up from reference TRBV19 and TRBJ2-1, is DGGITQSPKYLFRKEGQNVTLSCEQNLNHDAMYWYRQDPGQGLRLIYYSQIVNDFQKGDIAEGYSVSREKKESFPLTVTSAQKNPTAFYLCASSLRALRAHEQFFGPGTRLTVL.

Written as DNA, the CDR3 is TGCAGCGTTGCTTTGGCAGGGGGCGTCTATGGCTACACCTTC. Protein product: CSVALAGGVYGYTF. The V and J genes are TRBV29-1 and TRBJ1-2, with TRBD1 identical over 8 bases. Germline assignment: CDR1 SQVTM and CDR2 ANQGSEA. CDR3 size: 14 residues. Trimming cost V 4 bases and J 4 bases; bases outside gene matches: 8.

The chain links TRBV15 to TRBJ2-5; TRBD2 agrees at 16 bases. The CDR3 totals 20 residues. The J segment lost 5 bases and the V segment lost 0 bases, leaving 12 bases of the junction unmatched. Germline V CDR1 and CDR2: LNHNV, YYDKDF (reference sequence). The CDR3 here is CATSRDFAGTSGGAYETQYF. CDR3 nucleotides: TGTGCCACCAGCAGAGATTTCGCCGGGACTAGCGGGGGGGCCTATGAGACCCAGTACTTC. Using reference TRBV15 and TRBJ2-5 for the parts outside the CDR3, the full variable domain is DAMVIQNPRYQVTQFGKPVTLSCSQTLNHNVMYWYQQKSSQAPKLLFHYYDKDFNNEADTPDNFQSRRPNTSFCFLDIRSPGLGDTAMYLCATSRDFAGTSGGAYETQYFGPGTRLLVL.

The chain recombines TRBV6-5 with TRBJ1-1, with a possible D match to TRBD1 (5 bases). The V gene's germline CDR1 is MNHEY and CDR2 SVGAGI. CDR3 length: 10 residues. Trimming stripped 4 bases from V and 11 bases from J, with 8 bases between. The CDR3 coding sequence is TGTGCCAGCAGTTCCAGGGATGCTTTCTTT. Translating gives CASSSRDAFF.

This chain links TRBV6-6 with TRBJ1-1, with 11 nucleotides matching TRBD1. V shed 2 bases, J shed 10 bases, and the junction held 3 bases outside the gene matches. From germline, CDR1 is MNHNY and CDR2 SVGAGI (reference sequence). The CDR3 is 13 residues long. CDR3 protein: CASSYQDRGRAFF. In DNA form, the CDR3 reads TGTGCCAGCAGTTACCAGGACAGGGGGCGAGCTTTCTTT.